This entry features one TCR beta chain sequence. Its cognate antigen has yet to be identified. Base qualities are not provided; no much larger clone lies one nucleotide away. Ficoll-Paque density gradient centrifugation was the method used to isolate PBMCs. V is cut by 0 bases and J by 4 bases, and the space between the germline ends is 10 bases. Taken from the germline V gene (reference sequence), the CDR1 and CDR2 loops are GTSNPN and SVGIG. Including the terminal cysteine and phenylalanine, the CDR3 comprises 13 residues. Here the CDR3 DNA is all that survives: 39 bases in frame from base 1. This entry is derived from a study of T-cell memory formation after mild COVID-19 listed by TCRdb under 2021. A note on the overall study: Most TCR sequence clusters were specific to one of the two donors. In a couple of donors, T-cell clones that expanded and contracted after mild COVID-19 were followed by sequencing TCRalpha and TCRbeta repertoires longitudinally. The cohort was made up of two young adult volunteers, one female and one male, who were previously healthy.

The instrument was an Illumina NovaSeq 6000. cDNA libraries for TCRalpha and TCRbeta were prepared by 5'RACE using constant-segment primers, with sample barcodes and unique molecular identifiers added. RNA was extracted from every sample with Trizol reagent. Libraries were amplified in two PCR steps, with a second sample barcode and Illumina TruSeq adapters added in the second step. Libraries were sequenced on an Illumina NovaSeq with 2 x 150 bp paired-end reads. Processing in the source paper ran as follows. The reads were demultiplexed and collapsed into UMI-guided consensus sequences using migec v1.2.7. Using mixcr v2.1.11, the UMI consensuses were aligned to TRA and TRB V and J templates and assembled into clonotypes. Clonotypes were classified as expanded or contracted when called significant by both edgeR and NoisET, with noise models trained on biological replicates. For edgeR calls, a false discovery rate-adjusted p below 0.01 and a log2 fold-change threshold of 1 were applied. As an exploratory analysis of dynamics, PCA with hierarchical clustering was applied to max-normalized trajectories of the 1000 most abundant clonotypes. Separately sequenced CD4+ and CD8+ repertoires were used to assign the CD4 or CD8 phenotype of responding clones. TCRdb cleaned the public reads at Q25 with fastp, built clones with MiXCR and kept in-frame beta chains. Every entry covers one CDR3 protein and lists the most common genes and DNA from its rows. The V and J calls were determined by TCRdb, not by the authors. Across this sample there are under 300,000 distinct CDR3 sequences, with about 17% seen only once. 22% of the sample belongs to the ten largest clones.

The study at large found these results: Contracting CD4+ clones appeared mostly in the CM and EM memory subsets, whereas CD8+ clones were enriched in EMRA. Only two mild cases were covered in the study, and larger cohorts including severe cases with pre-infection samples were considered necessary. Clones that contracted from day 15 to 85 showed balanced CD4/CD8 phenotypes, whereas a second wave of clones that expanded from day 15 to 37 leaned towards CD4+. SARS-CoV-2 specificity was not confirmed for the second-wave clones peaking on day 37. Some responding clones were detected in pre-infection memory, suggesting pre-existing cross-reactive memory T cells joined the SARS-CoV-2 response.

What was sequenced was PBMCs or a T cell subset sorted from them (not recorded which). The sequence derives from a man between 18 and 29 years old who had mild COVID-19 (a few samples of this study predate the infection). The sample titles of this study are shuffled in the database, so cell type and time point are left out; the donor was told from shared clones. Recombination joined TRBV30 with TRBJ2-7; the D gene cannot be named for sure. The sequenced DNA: TGTGCCTGGAGTGTAGAGTACATGTACGAGCAGTACTTC. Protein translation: CAWSVEYMYEQYF.